These 26 T cell receptor beta chains were sequenced from one sample in a study of spatial heterogeneity in lung cancer (dated by TCRdb to about 2019). What the authors observed across the whole study: The number of expanded intratumoral alpha and beta TCRs correlated with the tumor nonsynonymous mutation count.

Library preparation employed 5' RACE. Sequencing used a NextSeq 500. The raw public reads went through TCRdb reprocessing: fastp at Q25, MiXCR clone calling, in-frame beta chains kept. CDR3 protein sequences are deduplicated, and each keeps its most common genes and DNA. The sample includes 7,000 to 10,000 distinct CDR3 sequences, with 2.9% observed a single time. The ten largest clones capture around 15% of the sample. The antigens of these receptors remain unknown. In the paper's terms, the time point label means: sample taken at primary tumor resection. The sample consisted of lung tumor tissue, taken at surgery. Source of these receptors: a male donor with early-stage non-small cell lung cancer.

By its share, this clonotype is medium-sized. The rearrangement links TRBV18 to TRBJ2-1, with D perhaps matching TRBD1 or TRBD2 (5 bases each). The CDR3 is made up of 14 amino acids. CDR1 is KGHSH and CDR2 is LQKENI in the germline V gene. Trimming removed 5 bases at V and 10 bases at J, with 18 bases between. CDR3 region: CASSIQEGMGEQFF. CDR3 DNA: TGTGCCAGCTCAATCCAAGAGGGGATGGGGGAGCAGTTCTTC.

This clonotype was picked up many times. The chain couples TRBV28 to TRBJ2-1; maybe TRBD2 (6 bases). CDR3 size: 15 residues. The V end lost 2 bases, the J end lost 10 bases, and 18 bases lay between the germline ends. Germline assignment: CDR1 MDHEN and CDR2 SYDVKM. The CDR3 bases are TGTGCCAGCAGTTTAGGGCTAGCGATCGCCGGCGAGCAGTTCTTC. This gives the protein CASSLGLAIAGEQFF.

The sample holds many counts of this clonotype. The chain couples TRBV7-9 to TRBJ2-6, with unresolved D. Trimming removed 5 bases at V and 0 bases at J, with 8 bases between. The CDR3 extends over 15 amino acids. CDR1 SEHNR and CDR2 FQNEAQ come from the germline V gene (reference sequence). The chain's CDR3 is CASSLSSSGANVLTF. CDR3 coding DNA: TGTGCCAGCAGCCTTAGTAGCTCTGGGGCCAACGTCCTGACTTTC.

This chain joins TRBV7-2 and TRBJ2-5; D unclear. Germline CDR1 and CDR2: SGHTA and FQGNSA. Between the trimmed V and J ends, which lost 0 bases and 4 bases, there was a span of 3 bases. The CDR3 length is 12 residues. CDR3 in DNA: TGTGCCAGCAGCTTAGCGCGAGAGACCCAGTACTTC. Its translation is CASSLARETQYF.

In its sample, this clonotype was seen many times. The rearrangement links TRBV4-3 to TRBJ2-7; tentative D call: TRBD2 (5 bases). The germline gives CDR1 LGHNA, CDR2 YSLEER. The CDR3 totals 16 residues. V gave up 0 bases and J gave up 3 bases, with 15 bases separating them. CDR3 nucleotide sequence: TGCGCCAGCAGCCAAGAGCGGGCCCCCGGGATCTACGAGCAGTACTTC. It yields the protein CASSQERAPGIYEQYF.

This clonotype is medium-sized in the sample. The chain links TRBV4-1 to TRBJ1-1; D uncertain. V shed 0 bases and J shed 4 bases, with 6 bases lying between them. Germline V gene lookup returns CDR1 MGHRA and CDR2 YSYEKL. CDR3 length equals 13 residues. CDR3 in amino acids: CASSQEQSTEAFF. The CDR3, as DNA: TGCGCCAGCAGCCAAGAACAATCCACTGAAGCTTTCTTT.

This clonotype was counted many times. The rearrangement links TRBV3-1 to TRBJ2-1; TRBD2 might be the D (6 bases). Trimming shortened V by 4 bases and J by 2 bases, and 9 bases separated the two germline ends. This CDR3 has 14 amino acids. In germline, CDR1 is LGHDT, CDR2 YNNKEL (reference sequence). CDR3 coding DNA: TGTGCCAGCAGCCCCACGGGGGCCTACAATGAGCAGTTCTTC. This translates into CASSPTGAYNEQFF.

This clonotype was counted ten times or more. The chain links TRBV5-1 to TRBJ1-3; D possibly corresponds to TRBD1 (5 bases). The CDR3 is made up of 16 amino acids. CDR1 and CDR2 (germline): SGHRS, YFSETQ. V lost 1 base and J 2 bases, leaving 13 bases between the germline ends. CDR3 in DNA: TGCGCCAGCAGCTTGTCCGGGGCCCGAGCTGGAAACACCATATATTTT. Translated: CASSLSGARAGNTIYF.

This clonotype was recorded many times. The gene calls are TRBV12-3 or TRBV12-4 and TRBJ2-4; 9 bases match TRBD2. The CDR3 extends over 14 amino acids. With V trimmed by 5 bases and J by 7 bases, 6 bases remained unmatched. CDR3 protein: CASSPRLADNIQYF. CDR3 in DNA: TGTGCCAGCAGTCCCCGACTAGCGGACAACATTCAGTACTTC.

Relative to its sample, this clonotype is medium-sized. The rearrangement links TRBV6-5 to TRBJ2-2; D tentatively fits TRBD1 or TRBD2 (5 bases each). In germline, CDR1 is MNHEY, CDR2 SVGAGI. CDR3 length equals 13 residues. V gave up 7 bases and J gave up 4 bases, with 10 bases separating them. The CDR3 sequence: CASIGTSTGELFF. DNA of the CDR3: TGTGCCAGCATAGGGACCTCCACCGGGGAGCTGTTTTTT.

This clonotype has a count of ten or more. The rearrangement links TRBV6-5 to TRBJ1-6; 9 bases align to TRBD1. This CDR3 spans 15 amino acids. J was trimmed by 10 bases and V by 2 bases; bases with no gene match: 6. Germline CDR1 is MNHEY and CDR2 is SVGAGI. This CDR3 is CASSYGTGKGSPLHF. The CDR3 nucleotides read TGTGCCAGCAGTTACGGGACAGGGAAGGGCTCACCCCTCCACTTT.

This clonotype is labeled as medium-sized (0.01 to 0.1%). The chain joins TRBV7-9 to TRBJ2-7; TRBD1 matches 7 bases. The V segment lost 5 bases and the J segment 5 bases; nucleotides outside the gene matches: 6. Germline lookup yields CDR1 SEHNR and CDR2 FQNEAQ (reference sequence). The length of the CDR3 is 13 residues. CDR3 bases: TGTGCCAGCAGCCCTCTGGACAGGCACGAGCAGTACTTC. As protein: CASSPLDRHEQYF.

This clonotype was detected ten times or more. This rearrangement joins TRBV10-2 to TRBJ2-5; a possible D gene is TRBD1 (5 bases). Trimming took off 8 bases at V and 4 bases at J, with 8 bases between the two ends. The CDR3 is made up of 11 amino acids. Germline loops: CDR1 WSHSY, CDR2 SAAADI. The CDR3 loop is CASGRGETQYF. The CDR3 nucleotides are TGCGCCAGCGGTAGGGGAGAGACCCAGTACTTC.

By share of the sample, this clonotype is medium-sized (0.01 to 0.1%). The chain couples TRBV7-9 to TRBJ2-1, with D perhaps TRBD1 (6 bases). V was pared by 3 bases and J by 9 bases, with 12 bases between. The CDR3 loop spans 13 amino acids. CDR1 SEHNR and CDR2 FQNEAQ come from the germline V gene (reference sequence). Written as DNA, the CDR3 is TGTGCCAGCAGCTTTAAGGAAGGGGGTGAGCAGTTCTTC. Its protein is CASSFKEGGEQFF.

At least ten counts were recorded for this clonotype. The gene calls are TRBV10-3 and TRBJ1-2, with D unclear. The CDR3 has 16 amino acids. In germline, CDR1 is ENHRY, CDR2 SYGVKD. V gave up 4 bases and J gave up 3 bases, with 18 bases separating them. CDR3 sequence: CAISGGFGVSYYGYTF. CDR3 DNA: TGTGCCATCAGTGGAGGCTTCGGGGTCTCCTACTATGGCTACACCTTC.

This clonotype has ten or more counts. This chain uses TRBV7-2 with TRBJ1-2, with a tentative D call TRBD1 (5 bases). This CDR3 contains 13 residues. Looked up from germline, CDR1 is SGHTA and CDR2 is FQGNSA. Between the trimmed V and J ends, which lost 5 bases and 5 bases, there was a span of 12 bases. The CDR3 bases are TGTGCCAGCAGCCCAGGGACGGAATATGGCTACACCTTC. Protein product: CASSPGTEYGYTF.

Many counts were recorded for this clonotype. The rearrangement joins TRBV2 to TRBJ1-1; D not resolved. V lost 0 bases and J lost 0, with 5 bases in between. Germline values: CDR1 SNHLY, CDR2 FYNNEI. CDR3 size: 14 residues. The CDR3 here is CASSEAPLNTEAFF. The DNA of the CDR3 is TGTGCCAGCAGTGAAGCTCCCTTGAACACTGAAGCTTTCTTT.

This clonotype was counted many times. The V gene is TRBV3-1, the J gene TRBJ2-7, with D hard to call. Looked up from germline, CDR1 is LGHDT and CDR2 is YNNKEL (reference sequence). Between the trimmed V and J ends, which lost 2 bases and 3 bases, there was a span of 11 bases. The length of the CDR3 is 14 residues. CDR3 in amino acids: CASSQWTDVYEQYF. The DNA for the CDR3 is TGTGCCAGCAGCCAATGGACGGACGTCTACGAGCAGTACTTC.

This clonotype was observed at least ten times. The J gene is TRBJ1-4, the V gene TRBV3-1; maybe TRBD1 (5 bases). Trimming took off 4 bases at V and 2 bases at J, with 11 bases between the two ends. CDR3 size: 15 residues. In germline, CDR1 is LGHDT, CDR2 YNNKEL (reference sequence). The CDR3: CASSLRRGTNEKLFF. The CDR3 region has the DNA TGTGCCAGCAGCCTACGCCGGGGGACTAATGAAAAACTGTTTTTT.

This clonotype was observed at least ten times. This rearrangement joins TRBV6-5 to TRBJ2-7, with D tentatively TRBD1 (6 bases). V gave up 4 bases and J gave up 2 bases, with 15 bases separating them. Per germline, CDR1 MNHEY and CDR2 SVGAGI. CDR3 length: 15 amino acids. CDR3 nucleotide sequence: TGTGCCAGCAGTTCCCTAGGGACACCTGCCTACGAGCAGTACTTC. Protein product: CASSSLGTPAYEQYF.

This clonotype was seen ten or more times. The chain links TRBV7-2 to TRBJ2-5; D is ambiguous. Trimming took 1 base from V and 6 from J, leaving 12 bases between them. Germline lookup yields CDR1 SGHTA and CDR2 FQGNSA. There are 14 residues in the CDR3. In DNA, the CDR3 is TGTGCCAGCAGCTTAGGCCCGGTCCCCCAGACCCAGTACTTC. It specifies CASSLGPVPQTQYF. Full variable domain (outside the CDR3, taken from reference TRBV7-2 and TRBJ2-5): GAGVSQSPSNKVTEKGKDVELRCDPISGHTALYWYRQSLGQGLEFLIYFQGNSAPDKSGLPSDRFSAERTGGSVSTLTIQRTQQEDSAVYLCASSLGPVPQTQYFGPGTRLLVL.

By its share, this clonotype is medium-sized. J is TRBJ2-5 and V is TRBV24-1; D gene unclear. The germline V gene encodes CDR1 KGHDR and CDR2 SFDVKD. This CDR3 contains 13 residues. V gave up 8 bases and J gave up 1 base, with 10 bases separating them. CDR3 nucleotide sequence: TGTGCCACCAAAGGACCGGGCCAAGAGACCCAGTACTTC. It yields the protein CATKGPGQETQYF.

Sample share makes this clonotype medium-sized. The rearrangement joins TRBV5-1 to TRBJ1-2, with D possibly being TRBD1 (6 bases). Germline CDR1 reads SGHRS; CDR2 reads YFSETQ. The CDR3 runs 16 residues. Trimming took off 2 bases at V and 8 bases at J, with 22 bases between the two ends. CDR3 amino acids: CASSLENRVWDQGYTF. CDR3 nucleotides: TGCGCCAGCAGCTTAGAGAACAGGGTATGGGATCAAGGCTACACCTTC.

This clonotype appeared many times. This chain links TRBV7-9 with TRBJ1-1; D possibly corresponds to TRBD1 (5 bases). Looked up from germline, CDR1 is SEHNR and CDR2 is FQNEAQ (reference sequence). This CDR3 is built from 13 residues. Trimming took 1 base from V and 5 from J, leaving 8 bases between them. CDR3 coding DNA: TGTGCCAGCAGCTTAGATCCAGGGACTGAAGCTTTCTTT. Its protein product is CASSLDPGTEAFF.

Comments on this clonotype: This may stem from a read error, because a much larger clone lies one nucleotide away. The rearrangement uses TRBV4-1 and TRBJ2-1; 10 nucleotides line up with TRBD1. The junction had 10 bases not matched to a gene; V was cut back by 6 bases and J by 5 bases. Germline V gene sequence: CDR1 MGHRA, CDR2 YSYEKL. The CDR3 contains 16 residues. CDR3: CASRRSGTGAHNEQFF. DNA for the CDR3: TGCGCCAGCAGGCGAAGTGGGACAGGGGCCCACAATGAGCAGTTCTTC.

This clonotype was observed at least ten times. The chain is built from TRBV20-1 and TRBJ2-6, with TRBD1 identical over 8 bases. V was clipped by 5 bases and J by 0 bases; unmatched bases: 6. CDR3 length: 16 residues. CDR1 is DFQATT and CDR2 is SNEGSKA in the germline V gene (reference sequence). For the CDR3, the DNA is TGCAGTGCTTTCTACAGGGGGTTCTCTGGGGCCAACGTCCTGACTTTC. Residues: CSAFYRGFSGANVLTF.